The clone carrying this T cell receptor (beta chain) was detected ten times or more. Antigen: not known. Individual cDNA molecules were tagged with unique molecular identifiers. TCRdb redid the calling of the 5' RACE reads with MiXCR, one entry per CDR3 protein. The data show more than 80,000 distinct CDR3 sequences, 14% seen once. The sample comes from a study of early T cells in non-severe SARS-CoV-2 infection. Regarding the study as a whole: CD4 and private specificities were missed by VDJdb matching, which favored anti-spike CD8 responses.

The V and J ends lost 6 bases and 4 bases respectively, with 3 bases between them. CDR3 length: 10 residues. Sequences were obtained from whole blood. The source is an adult who was a healthcare worker with PCR-confirmed SARS-CoV-2 infection or an uninfected control (not recorded which). The chain couples TRBV12-3 or TRBV12-4 to TRBJ2-5; no clear D gene. The CDR3 sequence is CASRGETQYF. CDR3 bases: TGTGCCAGCAGGGGAGAGACCCAGTACTTC.